This TCR beta chain was recovered during a study of blood T cell repertoires in COVID-19. Trimming at V came to 4 bases and at J to 6 bases, leaving 7 bases not matched to a gene. Germline V gene sequence: CDR1 KGHSH, CDR2 LQKENI. This CDR3 is built from 15 residues. This clone was recorded only once. Source study methods: How many nucleated cells were present was estimated from reference gene primer amplification. Profiled with immunoSEQ multiplex PCR; TCRdb holds only in-frame clones, not every one. V and J calls and clone size are those listed in that table; D and trimming were worked out from the DNA. Here the sample spans hundreds of thousands of clones, 75% to 90% being singletons.

Sequencing input: peripheral blood. The chain employs TRBV18 and TRBJ1-4, with TRBD1 matching over 8 bases. This TCR was recovered from a woman in her 40s who had recovered from COVID-19. The CDR3 DNA is TGTGCCAGCTCACTGCAGGGGGCAGGATATGAAAAACTGTTTTTT. Translating it yields CASSLQGAGYEKLFF.